This paragraph covers one T cell receptor (beta chain) sequence. Its antigen has not been determined. Base qualities are not recorded, but no much larger clone differs from it by a single base. The sample has other DNA sequences that encode this CDR3 too. V and J are trimmed by 2 bases and 0 bases, and the gene matches miss 0 bases of the junction. The CDR3 has 14 amino acids, counting the end cysteine and phenylalanine. CDR3 DNA is the only sequence kept; it has 42 bases, read in frame from the first base. Taken from the germline V gene, the CDR1 and CDR2 loops are SGHDT and YYEEEE. The cohort was made up of 500 to 800 healthy bone marrow donors. Cohort members were all nominally healthy when sampled, although unrecorded immune exposures were likely present. The donor was CMV seronegative and was included in the group of hundreds of seronegative cohort members. Every donor gave a peripheral blood sample, and the peripheral blood mononuclear cells from that sample were used for TCR beta sequencing. The Qiagen DNeasy Blood Extraction Kit was used to extract genomic DNA from the blood cell samples.

The library relied on the immunoSEQ multiplex PCR assay. The multiplex PCR relied on a mix of 60 forward primers for TCR Vbeta segments and 13 reverse primers for TCR Jbeta segments. Amplification of the CDR3 region of rearranged TCR beta genes was performed with a multiplex PCR assay on genomic DNA. On the Illumina HiSeq System, the amplified TCR beta libraries were sequenced as 87-base-pair reads. The published analysis was carried out like this. A later analysis tallied around 80 million unique TCR beta chains across the 600 to 700 repertoires, and some 10 million of those chains were shared by two or more donors. Raw reads were error-corrected and collapsed into unique sequences by a nearest-neighbor algorithm in which closely related sequences were merged to remove PCR and sequencing errors. CDR3 sequences were aligned to IMGT reference sequences to assign V, D and J gene segments. Each retained sequence needed at least a six-nucleotide match to both a V gene segment and a J gene segment. A rearrangement was called productive if the CDR3 had no stop codons and remained in frame with V and J, and every other rearrangement was called non-productive. CDR3 was defined according to IMGT convention as the region running from the second conserved V-encoded cysteine to the conserved J-encoded phenylalanine. The earlier analysis of 550 to 650 of the donors excluded any sequence lacking an unambiguous match to a single V gene segment. In an earlier analysis of more than 500 of the donors, a V segment was called functional when productive rearrangements were above 56.7%, and segregating when the standard deviation between donors exceeded 5%. A statistical classification framework was developed to diagnose cytomegalovirus status using the catalog of TCR beta chain sequences. In a later analysis, TCR nucleotide sequences were compared against IMGT/GENE-DB human TR gene sequences so that V and J genes could be assigned. In a later analysis, CDR3 sequences and most-parsimonious VDJ recombination scenarios were assigned using the TCRdist pipeline. In a later analysis, every TCR beta chain was defined by the combination of its CDR3 amino acid sequence and its V-gene family, and reads without a unique V-gene family were dropped. As a way to deal with suspected cross-contamination and a sequencing artifact, a later analysis dropped over 550 nucleotide sequences that were highly shared and had low generation probability. In a later analysis, a clonal expansion index was calculated for each public chain from normalized within-repertoire ranks of inferred template counts. In a later analysis, generation probabilities were computed using a VDJ recombination model fitted to out-of-frame rearrangements, and the results were checked against IGoR. In a later analysis, hypergeometric tests were used to score TCR-TCR, TCR-HLA and TCR-CMV co-occurrence, with a repertoire-size bias correction applied to TCR pairs. In a later analysis, false discovery rates were estimated by permuting HLA or CMV assignments 20 times. In a later analysis, co-occurring TCRs were grouped using DBSCAN, and TCRdist sequence similarity was added for clustering within HLA-allele-positive subsets. For co-occurrence clustering, repertoires with fewer than 30,000 or more than 120,000 public chains were excluded, along with five or six repertoires with anomalous nucleotide sharing. TCRdb retrieved this table from immuneACCESS and kept in-frame rearrangements only. Not all clones are present; in checked studies, unresolved V genes account for under half, and no reason is known for the remainder. That table gives V, J and clone size, and the DNA gave D and trimming. The sample table records over 120,000 clones; about 77% of these occur just once. Approximately 3.8% of the sample is taken by the ten largest.

This sample stems from a study of cytomegalovirus exposure and HLA in healthy donors listed by TCRdb under 2017. Some background on the complete study: An earlier analysis of 550 to 700 of the donors reported about 250 Gb of sequence data and 117 million unique TCR beta sequences from approximately 180 million T cells. The later analysis used no new phenotypic data to find candidate immune exposures, relying instead on TCR beta sequences and their occurrence across donors. In an earlier analysis of roughly 540 of the donors, high-throughput TCR beta sequencing was used to judge whether each TCR beta V gene segment behaved as functional or pseudogenic. Among over 350 genotyped donors of the cohort, an average of around 240,000 unique TCR beta nucleotide sequences were sequenced per donor, around 18% of them non-productive. Because of strong linkage in the cohort, four or five DR-DQ haplotypes were treated as single units for association and clustering. Using immunosequencing, the study profiled T cell repertoires from 666 subjects and related those repertoires to cytomegalovirus serostatus. To study patterns of TCR occurrence, a later analysis re-analyzed previously published TCR beta repertoires from around 660 donors and added high-resolution HLA genotyping. Among the approximately 400 genotyped donors, approximately 81% belonged to the genetic ancestry cluster associated with self-reported Caucasian donors. Donor age, sex, ethnicity and CMV serostatus were compiled together with the repertoire data. A separate validation cohort of approximately 130 different subjects was used in addition to the roughly 670-subject first cohort. Every discovery cohort repertoire had been produced on one sequencing platform. To predict cytomegalovirus infection status, the study brought together high-throughput TCR immunosequencing, statistical association of individual TCRs with disease status, and machine learning. A later genetic analysis used genome-wide SNP genotypes for about 55% of the 666 donors, treating that subset as a discovery cohort. HLA typing included class I and class II loci at four-digit resolution. The study aimed to test whether signatures of past pathogen exposure could be identified by cataloging public T cell receptors. Typing coverage differed by locus: A, B, C, DRB1 and DQB1 were typed in roughly 620-630 donors, DQA1 in 522, DPA1 in some 610, and DPB1 in 450 to 490. About 300 gigabases of sequencing data and 78 million or so unique TCR sequences were included in an early release covering about 700 HLA-typed donors.

Overall study results and their limits: Because some donors lacked HLA typing at each locus, the association tests relied only on the typed subset. The presence/absence analyses assumed that sequencing depth was roughly uniform across donors, and that assumption may not be true. In a later analysis, TCR association rates were found to vary across HLA loci, with the most associated TCRs seen for DRB1 alleles and the fewest for HLA-C alleles. In a later genetic analysis, fewer N-insertions in productive TCRs were reported among donors in an Asian-associated ancestry cluster than the roughly 670-donor mean. In an earlier analysis of about 550 of the donors, most TCR beta V segments were observed in productive rearrangements about 90% or about 30% of the time, broadly matching IMGT annotations. A cluster of highly shared sequence variants was judged likely to represent a technical artifact of the sequencing pipeline. A later analysis found that HLA-associated TCR beta chains were more clonally expanded and had lower generation probabilities than equally common non-associated chains. The authors suggested that the approach could potentially be generalized to other disease states and immunological phenotypes. In a later analysis, some 18,000 TCR beta sequences were associated with specific HLA alleles at a false discovery rate of 0.05. A further reported finding was that TCR beta sequences accurately predicted the HLA-A and HLA-B alleles for most subjects in the first cohort. Because counts were too low, some 16 rarely observed V segments, including chromosome 9 orphons, were excluded from the earlier analysis of some 540 of the donors. Some IMGT-functional V segments, including TRBV6-2 and TRBV6-3, could not be distinguished by the 87-base-pair reads and were therefore excluded. An association between a missense DCLRE1C variant and V-gene and J-gene trimming of TCR beta chains was found in a later genetic analysis and replicated in an independent cohort. In both the original and validation cohorts, the classifier was reported to diagnose cytomegalovirus status with high specificity and sensitivity. In vitro tests confirmed that three of the cytomegalovirus-associated TCR beta chains recognize cytomegalovirus antigens. A later analysis reported that several top co-occurrence clusters appeared linked to parvovirus B19, influenza, CMV and Epstein-Barr virus. Correlated functional status among segregating V segments might be attributable to linkage disequilibrium, but an unknown experimental factor could not be ruled out. For the cohort, immune exposure information was limited to CMV serostatus. Across donors, most TCR sequences were observed very rarely, whereas some public TCRs were present in many individuals. A later analysis found that most CMV-associated TCR beta chains appeared HLA-restricted, with HLA associations seemingly driven largely by CMV exposure. This cohort had only TCR beta chains sequenced, and the lack of alpha or paired-chain data limited which features could be detected. The study listed approximately 150 TCR beta chains as associated with cytomegalovirus. When HLA alleles, especially DR and DQ, strongly co-occurred, TCR associations were difficult to assign to individual alleles.

The receptor's source is a male donor in good health and CMV-seronegative. The chain couples TRBV5-6 to TRBJ2-3; TRBD2 aligns with 7 central bases. Sequenced sample: PBMCs. The CDR3 here reads CASSFSGSTDTQYF. The DNA sequence is given as TGTGCCAGCAGCTTTAGCGGGAGCACAGATACGCAGTATTTT.